The 9 T cell receptor beta chains presented below share a single source sample, sequenced in a study of T cell changes during pregnancy in multiple sclerosis. Libraries were prepared by immunoSEQ multiplex PCR; TCRdb keeps only in-frame clonotypes and omits some of them. The sample has roughly 100,000 clones; 91% are singletons. Sample: peripheral blood, taken after pregnancy. The receptors derive from a female donor in good health, enrolled as a control in a pregnancy study.

The table lists this clone with a count of one. This sequence joins TRBV7-9 and TRBJ2-1; maybe TRBD1 (5 bases). CDR1 is SEHNR and CDR2 is FQNEAQ in the germline V gene (reference sequence). CDR3 size: 12 residues. Trimming left V 5 bases short and J 9 bases short, with 11 bases between. CDR3 protein: CASSPQGVEQFF. CDR3 coding DNA: TGTGCCAGCAGCCCCCAGGGTGTTGAGCAGTTCTTC.

This clone was observed once. The chain couples TRBV29-1 to TRBJ1-2, with a weak D call TRBD1 (5 bases). Trimming pared 5 bases from V and 0 bases from J, leaving 16 bases between. The CDR3 runs to 15 residues. The germline CDR1 and CDR2 sequences are SQVTM and ANQGSEA. The CDR3 DNA sequence: TGCAGCGTTAAACCCGGGACTCAAGCTAACTATGGCTACACCTTC. This sequence encodes CSVKPGTQANYGYTF.

The chain links TRBV4-3 to TRBJ2-1; D is perhaps TRBD2 (5 bases). Trimming took off 2 bases at V and 8 bases at J, with 7 bases between the two ends. In germline, CDR1 is LGHNA, CDR2 YSLEER. The CDR3 contains 12 residues. The CDR3 region is CASSQYSDEQFF. The CDR3 coding sequence is TGCGCCAGCAGCCAATATAGCGATGAGCAGTTCTTC.

The chain links TRBV13 to TRBJ2-1; D is uncertain. Germline CDR1 PRHDT, CDR2 FYEKMQ (reference sequence). This CDR3 is 14 amino acids long. The ends were cut back, 4 bases at V and 5 bases at J, with 12 bases in the middle. The CDR3 loop is CASSSVNRDNEQFF. Here the CDR3 DNA reads TGTGCCAGCAGCTCTGTAAACCGGGACAATGAGCAGTTCTTC.

This chain links TRBV6-6 with TRBJ1-2; maybe TRBD1 (6 bases). The CDR3 length is 15 residues. Germline CDR1 MNHNY, CDR2 SVGAGI (reference sequence). V was pared by 0 bases and J by 4 bases, with 12 bases between. DNA of the CDR3: TGTGCCAGCAGTTACTCTAAGGGGGAAGGCTATGGCTACACCTTC. Protein sequence: CASSYSKGEGYGYTF.

The rearrangement joins TRBV5-5 to TRBJ1-5; 7 nucleotides line up with TRBD1. Germline CDR1 SGHKS, CDR2 YYEKEE (reference sequence). The CDR3 totals 15 residues. V shed 5 bases and J 3 bases; nucleotides not matched to a gene: 8. The DNA for the CDR3 is TGTGCCAGCAGACCGACAGGGAATAACAATCAGCCCCAGCATTTT. Its translation is CASRPTGNNNQPQHF.

This chain connects TRBV4-2 to TRBJ1-1; D call uncertain. The CDR3 consists of 13 residues. CDR1 LGHNA and CDR2 YNFKEQ come from the germline V gene. V lost 4 bases and J lost 1, with 7 bases in between. CDR3 residues: CASSLGENTEAFF. CDR3 nucleotides: TGTGCCAGCAGCCTAGGAGAGAACACTGAAGCTTTCTTT.

The chain uses TRBV11-2 and TRBJ1-1; no definite D call. Per germline, CDR1 SGHAT and CDR2 FQNNGV. This CDR3 is built from 15 residues. Trimming left V 3 bases short and J 5 bases short, with 16 bases between. CDR3 region: CASSFGGRAETEAFF. DNA for the CDR3: TGTGCCAGCAGCTTCGGAGGTAGAGCCGAAACTGAAGCTTTCTTT.

This chain uses TRBV28 with TRBJ1-3; TRBD1 aligns across 11 bases. There are 19 residues in the CDR3. Germline trimming cut 3 bases from V and 0 bases from J; bases unmatched to any gene: 10. Germline assignment: CDR1 MDHEN and CDR2 SYDVKM. This CDR3 reads CASSLYSGTGGPSGNTIYF. The CDR3 DNA sequence: TGTGCCAGCAGTTTGTATTCAGGGACAGGGGGTCCCTCTGGAAACACCATATATTTT.